These T cell receptor beta chains were read from a single sample in a study of spatial heterogeneity in lung cancer. One entry per CDR3 protein, called by TCRdb with MiXCR from the 5' RACE reads. The profile covers over 10,000 distinct CDR3 sequences, with 4% to 6% appearing a single time and 36% taken by the ten largest. The sequencing here drew on lung tumor tissue, taken at surgery. The source of these receptors is a male donor with early-stage non-small cell lung cancer. CDR3s include the opening cysteine and the closing phenylalanine or tryptophan. A D gene is named only where the DNA matches it firmly. Size is omitted from some rows. Given values are once, few, many or a class for expanded clones.

D,size,length,V,J,DNA,CDR3
TRBD1,many,17,TRBV7-2,TRBJ1-5,TGTGCCAGCAGCGTATTGACAGGGGGCCCAGGTGGTCAGCCCCAGCATTTT,CASSVLTGGPGGQPQHF
-,many,17,TRBV4-3,TRBJ2-6,TGCGCCAGCAGCCAAGATCGAAAACCCTCTGGGGCCAACGTCCTGACTTTC,CASSQDRKPSGANVLTF
-,-,16,TRBV2,TRBJ2-2,TGTGCCAGCAGTCGGGAAGTAGCCCCGAACACCGGGGAGCTGTTTTTT,CASSREVAPNTGELFF
TRBD1,many,14,TRBV6-2/TRBV6-3,TRBJ2-3,TGTGCCAGCAACCGACAGGGACGGGCAGATACGCAGTATTTT,CASNRQGRADTQYF
TRBD2,many,16,TRBV25-1,TRBJ2-3,TGTGCCAGCAGTGAGGTCCGGGGGGGGCTTACAGATACGCAGTATTTT,CASSEVRGGLTDTQYF
-,many,14,TRBV29-1,TRBJ1-1,TGCAGCGCCACGGCCCTGCTTATGAACACTGAAGCTTTCTTT,CSATALLMNTEAFF
-,-,15,TRBV3-1,TRBJ1-5,TGTGCCAGCAGCCAAGTTTTGGGGGCAGGACAGCCCCAGCATTTT,CASSQVLGAGQPQHF
-,many,15,TRBV28,TRBJ1-5,TGTGCCAGCAGTTTAGGTAGGGGACCCAATCAGCCCCAGCATTTT,CASSLGRGPNQPQHF
-,many,11,TRBV20-1,TRBJ1-4,TGCAGTGCTAGAGGTGGGGAAAAACTGTTTTTT,CSARGGEKLFF
-,many,12,TRBV28,TRBJ2-5,TGTGCCAGCCGTCAGGGCCAAGAGACCCAGTACTTC,CASRQGQETQYF
-,many,13,TRBV27,TRBJ2-3,TGTGCCAGCAGTGACGTAGCTGTGGCGGCGCAGTATTTT,CASSDVAVAAQYF
-,many,13,TRBV27,TRBJ1-6,TGTGCCAGCAGTTGGGATGAAGAGTCACCCCTCCACTTT,CASSWDEESPLHF
-,-,15,TRBV7-6,TRBJ2-2,TGTGCCAGCAGACCGGACTTAACTAACACCGGGGAGCTGTTTTTT,CASRPDLTNTGELFF
TRBD1,many,15,TRBV5-1,TRBJ2-2,TGCGCCAGCAGCTTGGACGGGACAGCCACCGGGGAGCTGTTTTTT,CASSLDGTATGELFF
-,many,13,TRBV20-1,TRBJ1-2,TGCAGTGCACGACAGGCGTCTAACTATGGCTACACCTTC,CSARQASNYGYTF
-,many,14,TRBV3-1,TRBJ1-5,TGTGCCAGCAGCTTTCAGTATAGCAATCAGCCCCAGCATTTT,CASSFQYSNQPQHF
TRBD2,few,17,TRBV3-1,TRBJ2-3,TGTGCCAGCAGCTTTGGACTAGCGGGGGGTGGCACAGATACGCAGTATTTT,CASSFGLAGGGTDTQYF
-,once,16,TRBV12-3/TRBV12-4,TRBJ1-5,TGTGCCAGCAAGTTGGGGTGGGGGTCCGCCAATCAGCCCCAGCATTTT,CASKLGWGSANQPQHF
TRBD1,few,15,TRBV5-1,TRBJ2-5,TGCGCCAGCAGCCTGGGGGACAGGGGTTTGGAGACCCAGTACTTC,CASSLGDRGLETQYF
-,many,14,TRBV7-2,TRBJ1-4,TGTGCCAGCAGCTCCCCGGGGCTTCAGGAAAAACTGTTTTTT,CASSSPGLQEKLFF
TRBD2,many,16,TRBV4-2,TRBJ2-1,TGTGCCAGCAGCCAGGGACTAGCGGGGGGGACAAATGAGCAGTTCTTC,CASSQGLAGGTNEQFF
-,many,15,TRBV10-3,TRBJ1-5,TGTGCCACAGCAGGTTGGGGGGATAGCAATCAGCCCCAGCATTTT,CATAGWGDSNQPQHF
TRBD1,many,15,TRBV6-1,TRBJ1-2,TGTGCCAGCAGTGAAGCCTGGGGACAGGGTTATGGCTACACCTTC,CASSEAWGQGYGYTF
TRBD2,many,16,TRBV5-6,TRBJ2-1,TGTGCCAGCAGCTTGTTACGGGGGGGCTCAGGCAATGAGCAGTTCTTC,CASSLLRGGSGNEQFF
TRBD1,many,13,TRBV7-6,TRBJ2-2,TGTGCCAGCAGCTCACAGGGGGCCGGGGAGCTGTTTTTT,CASSSQGAGELFF
-,medium-sized,14,TRBV20-1,TRBJ1-4,TGCAGTGCGACCTCCGGGACATGGGGAGAAAAACTGTTTTTT,CSATSGTWGEKLFF
TRBD2,many,15,TRBV13,TRBJ2-1,TGTGCCAGCAGCCCAGCGGGAGGGCCGGACAATGAGCAGTTCTTC,CASSPAGGPDNEQFF
TRBD2,many,16,TRBV5-1,TRBJ2-3,TGCGCCAGCAGCGTAGCGGGAGGGCCCGGGACAGATACGCAGTATTTT,CASSVAGGPGTDTQYF
-,many,13,TRBV7-8,TRBJ1-1,TGTGCCAGCAGCGTAACCAGGGGAGATAGAGCTTTCTTT,CASSVTRGDRAFF
-,many,17,TRBV6-5,TRBJ1-6,TGTGCCAGCAGTCCCCTGAGGGAGCCGCTTAATAATTCACCCCTCCACTTT,CASSPLREPLNNSPLHF
-,many,16,TRBV6-5,TRBJ1-6,TGTGCCAGCAGTTTCAAACTCGGAACGGGAAATTCACCCCTCCACTTT,CASSFKLGTGNSPLHF